This T cell receptor (beta chain) comes out of a study of early T cells in non-severe SARS-CoV-2 infection. This clonotype has at least ten counts. TCRdb redid the calling of the 5' RACE reads with MiXCR, one entry per CDR3 protein. The data contain tens of thousands of distinct CDR3 sequences, over 9.5% of them seen just once; the ten biggest clones take up around 4.3%. The CDR3 is made up of 13 amino acids. Germline assignment: CDR1 DFQATT and CDR2 SNEGSKA (reference sequence). Trimming removed 5 bases from V and 6 bases from J, with 14 bases in between. The chain combines TRBV20-1 with TRBJ2-1; D unclear. Sequenced input: whole blood. The clonotype originates from an adult who was a healthcare worker with PCR-confirmed SARS-CoV-2 infection or an uninfected control (not recorded which). The CDR3 DNA follows: TGCAGTGCTTATTCGCTATCTGGCAATGAGCAGTTCTTC. Protein: CSAYSLSGNEQFF.